This T cell receptor (beta chain) was obtained from a study of blood T cell repertoires in COVID-19. Study background: Italy, Spain and the United States were the sources of the convalescent and acute COVID-19 samples. T cells, B-cell-depleted T cells, or PBMCs supplied cDNA or gDNA.

This CDR3 is built from 18 residues. The germline CDR1 and CDR2 sequences are KGHDR and SFDVKD. V trimming: 2 bases; J trimming: 5 bases; junction bases outside the gene matches: 14. Generated by immunoSEQ multiplex PCR, the TCRdb table keeps only in-frame clones and is missing some. The sample has 85,000 to 120,000 clones; more than 90% are singletons. The sequenced material came from peripheral blood. V and J are TRBV24-1 and TRBJ2-1; 7 bases are a match to TRBD2. The receptor was derived from a man aged 18 to 30 with acute or convalescent COVID-19. DNA for the CDR3: TGTGCCACCAGTGATTGGTCGGGACTAATAGATACGGACAATGAGCAGTTCTTC. This encodes CATSDWSGLIDTDNEQFF.